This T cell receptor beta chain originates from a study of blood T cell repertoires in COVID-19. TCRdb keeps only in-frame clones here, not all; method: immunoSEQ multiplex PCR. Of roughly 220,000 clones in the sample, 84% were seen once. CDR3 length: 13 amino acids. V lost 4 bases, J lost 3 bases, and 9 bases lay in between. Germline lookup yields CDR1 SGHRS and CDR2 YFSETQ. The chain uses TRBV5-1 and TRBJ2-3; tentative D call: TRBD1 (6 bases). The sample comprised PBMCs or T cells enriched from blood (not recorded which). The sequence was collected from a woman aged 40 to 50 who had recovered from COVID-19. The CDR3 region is CASSIGQTDTQYF. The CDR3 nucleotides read TGCGCCAGCAGCATCGGACAGACAGATACGCAGTATTTT.